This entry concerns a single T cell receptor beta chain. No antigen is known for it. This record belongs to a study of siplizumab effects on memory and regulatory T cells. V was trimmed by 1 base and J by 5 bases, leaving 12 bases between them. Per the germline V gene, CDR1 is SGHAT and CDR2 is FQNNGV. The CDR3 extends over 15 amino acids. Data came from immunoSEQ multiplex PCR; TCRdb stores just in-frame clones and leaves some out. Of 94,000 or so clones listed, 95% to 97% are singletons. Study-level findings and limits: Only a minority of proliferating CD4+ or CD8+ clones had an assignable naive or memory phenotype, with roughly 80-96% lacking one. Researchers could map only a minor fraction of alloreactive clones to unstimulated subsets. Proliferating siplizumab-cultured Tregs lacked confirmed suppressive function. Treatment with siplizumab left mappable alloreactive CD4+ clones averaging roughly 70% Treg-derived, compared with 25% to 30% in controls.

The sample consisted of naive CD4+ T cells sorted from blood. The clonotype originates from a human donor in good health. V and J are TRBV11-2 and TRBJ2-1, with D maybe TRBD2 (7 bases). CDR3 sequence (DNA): TGTGCCAGCAGCTTAGTGCGGGGGCAAAACAATGAGCAGTTCTTC. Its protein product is CASSLVRGQNNEQFF.